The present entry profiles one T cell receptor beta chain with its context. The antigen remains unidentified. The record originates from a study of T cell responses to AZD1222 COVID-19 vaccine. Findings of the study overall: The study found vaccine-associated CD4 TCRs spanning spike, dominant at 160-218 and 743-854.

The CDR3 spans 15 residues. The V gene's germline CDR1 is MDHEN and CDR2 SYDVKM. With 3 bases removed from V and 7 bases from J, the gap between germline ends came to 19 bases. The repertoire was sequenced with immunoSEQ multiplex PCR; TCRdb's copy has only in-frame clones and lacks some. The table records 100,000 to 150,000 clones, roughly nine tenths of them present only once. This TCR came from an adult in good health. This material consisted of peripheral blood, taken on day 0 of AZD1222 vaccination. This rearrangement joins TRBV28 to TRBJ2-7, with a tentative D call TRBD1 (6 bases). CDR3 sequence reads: CASSFGRQGIGEQYF. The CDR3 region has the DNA TGTGCCAGCAGTTTTGGGCGGCAGGGGATAGGGGAGCAGTACTTC.